The 2 T cell receptor beta chains listed next were all sequenced from one sample in a study of long-term antiretroviral therapy in people with HIV. An immunoSEQ assay, version v3.0, was performed at survey level. Clones were sequenced by immunoSEQ multiplex PCR, and TCRdb holds only the in-frame ones, with some missing. This sample has about 17,000 clones, with 60% to 80% found just once. Sequenced material: unsorted PBMCs, taken 2.3 years after starting antiretroviral therapy. The receptors shown here come from a woman in her 40s with HIV.

The V gene is TRBV6-1, the J gene TRBJ2-1, with D possibly TRBD2 on 7 matching bases. CDR1 and CDR2 from the germline V gene are MNHNS and SASEGT. The CDR3 contains 17 residues. V lost 0 bases and J lost 0, with 12 bases in between. The CDR3 DNA sequence: TGTGCCAGCAGTGAAGCCGGAGGGGGGGTCTCCTACAATGAGCAGTTCTTC. Residues: CASSEAGGGVSYNEQFF.

This chain joins TRBV9 and TRBJ1-3; D call uncertain. Germline values: CDR1 SGDLS, CDR2 YYNGEE. The CDR3 covers 16 residues. Deletions cut 0 bases from V and 0 bases from J, with 10 bases between. CDR3 residues: CASSVDAGLSGNTIYF. CDR3 nucleotide sequence: TGTGCCAGCAGCGTAGATGCAGGTCTCTCTGGAAACACCATATATTTT.